Listed here are 24 T cell receptor beta chains from one sample, sequenced in a study of control samples from healthy donors and cancer patients. TCRdb keeps only in-frame clones here, not all; method: immunoSEQ multiplex PCR. The sample shows some 120,000 clones, roughly 90% of them seen only once. What was sequenced was blood. Receptor source: a man between 18 and 35 years old in good health.

This chain links TRBV28 with TRBJ1-1, with a possible D match to TRBD1 (5 bases). V was shortened by 3 bases and J by 10 bases, with 12 bases between the two germline ends. Per the germline V gene, CDR1 is MDHEN and CDR2 is SYDVKM. This CDR3 has 12 residues. DNA of the CDR3: TGTGCCAGCAGTTTGGGGCAGGCACGAGCTTTCTTT. Translating gives CASSLGQARAFF. Looking up the rest from reference TRBV28 and TRBJ1-1 gives the full variable domain: DVKVTQSSRYLVKRTGEKVFLECVQDMDHENMFWYRQDPGLGLRLIYFSYDVKMKEKGDIPEGYSVSREKKERFSLILESASTNQTSMYLCASSLGQARAFFGQGTRLTVV.

The chain links TRBV19 to TRBJ1-2; D perhaps matches TRBD1 (6 bases). Germline values: CDR1 LNHDA, CDR2 SQIVND (reference sequence). The CDR3 has 14 residues. Trimming pared 6 bases from V and 0 bases from J, leaving 11 bases between. CDR3 protein: CASRPTGTNYGYTF. Here the CDR3 DNA reads TGTGCCAGTAGACCAACAGGGACTAACTATGGCTACACCTTC.

The chain carries TRBV30 and TRBJ1-5; no clear D gene. Germline V gene sequence: CDR1 GTSNPN, CDR2 SVGIG (reference sequence). Trimming stripped 0 bases from V and 1 base from J, with 4 bases between. This CDR3 spans 13 amino acids. CDR3: CAWSVRSNQPQHF. The CDR3 nucleotides are TGTGCCTGGAGTGTACGGAGCAATCAGCCCCAGCATTTT. Full variable domain (rest looked up from reference TRBV30 and TRBJ1-5): SQTIHQWPATLVQPVGSPLSLECTVEGTSNPNLYWYRQAAGRGLQLLFYSVGIGQISSEVPQNLSASRPQDRQFILSSKKLLLSDSGFYLCAWSVRSNQPQHFGDGTRLSIL.

Only one count was recorded for this clone. The chain uses TRBV7-9 and TRBJ1-6; D gene uncertain. The CDR3 is 14 amino acids. Trimming removed 2 bases from V and 6 bases from J, with 8 bases in between. The V gene's germline CDR1 is SEHNR and CDR2 FQNEAQ (reference sequence). The CDR3: CASSLPVGNSPLHF. CDR3 coding DNA: TGTGCCAGCAGCTTACCAGTGGGTAATTCACCCCTCCACTTT.

The V gene is TRBV3-1 (or the pseudogene TRBV3-2), the J gene TRBJ1-1; D gene unclear. Per germline, CDR1 LGHDT and CDR2 YNNKEL (reference sequence). Trimming removed 3 bases from V and 6 bases from J, with 8 bases in between. This CDR3 has 12 amino acids. CDR3 in amino acids: CASSQRAAEAFF. In nucleotides, the CDR3 is TGTGCCAGCAGCCAGAGGGCGGCTGAAGCTTTCTTT.

V usage is TRBV6-6 and J usage is TRBJ1-1; 7 nucleotides align to TRBD1. The J segment lost 4 bases and the V segment lost 2 bases, leaving 4 bases of the junction unmatched. The CDR3 is 14 residues long. The germline CDR1 and CDR2 sequences are MNHNY and SVGAGI (reference sequence). The CDR3 protein is CASSYAGGSTEAFF. The CDR3 DNA reads as TGTGCCAGCAGTTACGCAGGGGGAAGCACTGAAGCTTTCTTT.

The chain couples TRBV27 to TRBJ2-3; 7 bases are shared with TRBD2. V lost 4 bases, J lost 7 bases, and 8 bases stayed unmatched. The CDR3 totals 14 residues. The germline V gene has CDR1 MNHEY and CDR2 SMNVEV (reference sequence). The CDR3 DNA reads as TGTGCCAGCAGTTCGGGCGGGGGTGCATATACGCAGTATTTT. Amino acid sequence: CASSSGGGAYTQYF.

J is TRBJ2-7 and V is TRBV13, with 8 bases lining up with TRBD1. V gave up 0 bases and J gave up 4 bases; unmatched junction bases: 5. The CDR3 is made up of 15 amino acids. CDR1 and CDR2 from the germline V gene are PRHDT and FYEKMQ (reference sequence). CDR3 DNA: TGTGCCAGCAGCTTAGGTCAGGGGGCTGTTTACGAGCAGTACTTC. It encodes CASSLGQGAVYEQYF.

This clone occurred once. V usage is TRBV11-2 and J usage is TRBJ2-3, with 15 bases lining up with TRBD2. Trimming took 5 bases from V and 4 from J; bases not matched to a gene: 7. There are 17 residues in the CDR3. Germline assignment: CDR1 SGHAT and CDR2 FQNNGV. The CDR3: CASSVGTSGGMPDTQYF. The CDR3 nucleotides are TGTGCCAGCAGCGTTGGGACTAGCGGGGGGATGCCAGATACGCAGTATTTT. Filled out from reference TRBV11-2 and TRBJ2-3, the complete variable domain reads EAGVAQSPRYKIIEKRQSVAFWCNPISGHATLYWYQQILGQGPKLLIQFQNNGVVDDSQLPKDRFSAERLKGVDSTLKIQPAKLEDSAVYLCASSVGTSGGMPDTQYFGPGTRLTVL.

This rearrangement joins TRBV5-3 to TRBJ2-3; 7 bases align to TRBD1. TRBV5-3 is an open reading frame, and its role is uncertain. Trimming took 3 bases from V and 2 from J; bases not matched to a gene: 3. There are 14 residues in the CDR3. Written as DNA, the CDR3 is TGTGCCAGAAGCTATAGGGGGCCCACAGATACGCAGTATTTT. It specifies CARSYRGPTDTQYF.

The chain combines TRBV19 with TRBJ1-5; D perhaps matches TRBD1 (6 bases). The CDR3 length is 14 residues. Germline lookup yields CDR1 LNHDA and CDR2 SQIVND (reference sequence). V was clipped by 9 bases and J by 6 bases, with 18 bases between them. The CDR3 loop is CASREDRWSQPQHF. The CDR3 coding sequence is TGTGCCAGCCGTGAAGACAGGTGGAGTCAGCCCCAGCATTTT.

The DNA for the CDR3 is TGCGCCAGCAGCCAATTAACCTGGTATGGCTACACCTTC. Translating gives CASSQLTWYGYTF. This chain joins TRBV4-1 and TRBJ1-2; D remains unclear. There are 13 residues in the CDR3. The germline V gene encodes CDR1 MGHRA and CDR2 YSYEKL. Trimming took 2 bases from V and 5 from J, leaving 9 bases between them.

The genes are TRBV6-5 and TRBJ1-1; tentative D call: TRBD1 (5 bases). Germline V gene data show CDR1 as MNHEY and CDR2 as SVGAGI. There are 14 residues in the CDR3. V gave up 6 bases and J gave up 1 base, with 12 bases separating them. The CDR3 is CASREERGNTEAFF. The CDR3 region has the DNA TGTGCCAGCAGGGAGGAAAGGGGGAACACTGAAGCTTTCTTT.

The chain recombines TRBV6-5 with TRBJ2-2; a possible D gene is TRBD1 (6 bases). Germline CDR1 reads MNHEY; CDR2 reads SVGAGI. The CDR3 runs to 13 residues. V was cut by 7 bases and J by 8 bases, with 14 bases left in between. The chain's CDR3 is CASTGRGAGELFF. In DNA form, the CDR3 reads TGTGCCAGCACCGGCAGGGGAGCGGGGGAGCTGTTTTTT.

V gene TRBV5-6 combines with J gene TRBJ2-5, with TRBD2 matching 8 bases. Losses at the gene ends were 0 bases for V and 5 bases for J; bases not matched to a gene: 6. This CDR3 is 15 amino acids long. Germline CDR1 reads SGHDT; CDR2 reads YYEEEE. The CDR3 loop is CASSLDGGGLETQYF. The DNA for the CDR3 is TGTGCCAGCAGCTTGGACGGGGGGGGCCTCGAGACCCAGTACTTC.

V gene TRBV5-1 combines with J gene TRBJ2-5; D possibly uses TRBD1 or TRBD2 (5 bases each). With 1 base removed from V and 5 bases from J, the gap between germline ends came to 18 bases. This CDR3 has 16 amino acids. Germline CDR1 and CDR2: SGHRS and YFSETQ. The CDR3: CASSLRGQRGRETQYF. Here the CDR3 DNA reads TGCGCCAGCAGCTTGCGGGGTCAAAGGGGCAGGGAGACCCAGTACTTC. Together with reference TRBV5-1 and TRBJ2-5, the CDR3 gives the full variable domain: KAGVTQTPRYLIKTRGQQVTLSCSPISGHRSVSWYQQTPGQGLQFLFEYFSETQRNKGNFPGRFSGRQFSNSRSEMNVSTLELGDSALYLCASSLRGQRGRETQYFGPGTRLLVL.

The V gene is TRBV5-1, the J gene TRBJ2-7; D is unclear. Germline assignment: CDR1 SGHRS and CDR2 YFSETQ. The CDR3 has 13 residues. Deletions cut 4 bases from V and 2 bases from J, with 10 bases between. CDR3 amino acids: CASSVREAYEQYF. For the CDR3, the DNA is TGCGCCAGCAGCGTCAGAGAAGCCTACGAGCAGTACTTC.

The J gene is TRBJ2-7, the V gene TRBV4-1; 8 bases align to TRBD1. Per germline, CDR1 MGHRA and CDR2 YSYEKL. The CDR3 is 15 residues long. V was clipped by 4 bases and J by 7 bases; unmatched bases: 12. DNA for the CDR3: TGCGCCAGCAGCCTCTTCCCCGGGACAGGCGGGGAGCAGTACTTC. Amino acid sequence: CASSLFPGTGGEQYF.

The chain joins TRBV27 to TRBJ1-2; tentatively, D is TRBD1 (6 bases). The germline gives CDR1 MNHEY, CDR2 SMNVEV (reference sequence). Trimming pared 9 bases from V and 8 bases from J, leaving 25 bases between. The CDR3 runs to 15 residues. CDR3 region: CASQSIQGAAYGYTF. The CDR3 bases are TGTGCCAGTCAAAGCATACAGGGTGCCGCCTACGGCTACACCTTC.

The V call is TRBV15, the J call TRBJ2-3; 11 nucleotides line up with TRBD1. CDR3 size: 16 residues. Germline trimming cut 0 bases from V and 4 bases from J; bases unmatched to any gene: 3. Per the germline V gene, CDR1 is LNHNV and CDR2 is YYDKDF (reference sequence). CDR3 loop: CATSREPGQGADTQYF. Written as DNA, the CDR3 is TGTGCCACCAGCAGAGAACCGGGACAGGGGGCAGATACGCAGTATTTT.

This sequence joins TRBV4-1 and TRBJ2-3; a possible D gene is TRBD1 (5 bases). Trimming removed 2 bases from V and 5 bases from J, with 14 bases in between. This CDR3 has 15 residues. CDR1 is MGHRA and CDR2 is YSYEKL in the germline V gene. The CDR3 DNA is TGCGCCAGCAGCCAATTTACAGGTCTCGGAGATACGCAGTATTTT. Residues: CASSQFTGLGDTQYF.

This clone was detected only once. The gene calls are TRBV5-6 and TRBJ1-1, with D hard to call. CDR1 and CDR2 (germline): SGHDT, YYEEEE. The CDR3 runs to 13 residues. The germline V and J ends were trimmed by 0 bases and 0 bases, with 3 bases remaining between them. The CDR3 coding sequence is TGTGCCAGCAGCTTGGGGGTGAACACTGAAGCTTTCTTT. Encoded protein: CASSLGVNTEAFF. Filled out from reference TRBV5-6 and TRBJ1-1, the complete variable domain reads DAGVTQSPTHLIKTRGQQVTLRCSPKSGHDTVSWYQQALGQGPQFIFQYYEEEERQRGNFPDRFSGHQFPNYSSELNVNALLLGDSALYLCASSLGVNTEAFFGQGTRLTVV.

The genes are TRBV15 and TRBJ2-6; no reliable D call. The CDR3 length is 14 residues. The V gene's germline CDR1 is LNHNV and CDR2 YYDKDF (reference sequence). Trimming cost V 0 bases and J 3 bases, with 3 bases left between them. This CDR3 reads CATSRDHGANVLTF. The DNA of the CDR3 is TGTGCCACCAGCAGAGATCATGGGGCCAACGTCCTGACTTTC.

The chain has TRBV5-1 and TRBJ2-6; D gene uncertain. Deletions cut 2 bases from V and 0 bases from J, with 3 bases between. There are 14 residues in the CDR3. Germline CDR1 and CDR2: SGHRS and YFSETQ. This chain's CDR3 is CASSFNSGANVLTF. The CDR3, as DNA: TGCGCCAGCAGCTTTAACTCTGGGGCCAACGTCCTGACTTTC.